This T cell receptor beta chain was observed in a study of cytomegalovirus exposure and HLA in healthy donors (dated by TCRdb to about 2017). In terms of the full investigation: According to an earlier analysis of 587 of the donors, about 190 million T cells yielded 117 million unique TCR beta sequences and more than 250 Gb of sequence data. An early release covering more than 500 HLA-typed donors comprised 250 to 350 gigabases of sequencing data and around 85 million unique TCR sequences. Of the 300 to 500 genotyped donors, 81% were placed in the genetic ancestry cluster associated with self-reported Caucasian donors. The aim of the study was to test whether cataloging public T cell receptors could identify signatures of past pathogen exposure. The study used immunosequencing to profile the T cell repertoires of 666 subjects and linked those repertoires to cytomegalovirus serostatus. A separate validation cohort of roughly 120 different subjects was used in addition to the 666-subject first cohort. To predict cytomegalovirus infection status, the study combined high-throughput TCR immunosequencing, statistical association of individual TCRs with disease status, and machine learning. A later analysis re-examined previously published TCR beta repertoires from 600 to 700 donors and added high-resolution HLA genotyping to investigate patterns of TCR occurrence. Rather than using new phenotypic data, the later analysis identified candidate immune exposures from TCR beta sequences and from how often those sequences occurred across donors. To decide whether each TCR beta V gene segment behaved as functional or pseudogenic, an earlier analysis of nearly 600 of the donors relied on high-throughput TCR beta sequencing. Donor age, sex, ethnicity and CMV serostatus were compiled alongside the repertoire data. In a later genetic analysis, genome-wide SNP genotypes for about three fifths of the roughly 670 donors were used, and that subset was treated as a discovery cohort. Every discovery cohort repertoire had been produced on one sequencing platform. HLA typing covered class I and class II loci at four-digit resolution. The number of typed donors differed by locus: about 620-630 for A, B, C, DRB1 and DQB1; some 500 for DQA1; fewer than 610 for DPA1; and approximately 450 for DPB1. About five DR-DQ haplotypes were handled as single units for association and clustering, since linkage in the cohort was strong. On average, roughly 250,000 unique TCR beta nucleotide sequences were sequenced per donor among 350 to 400 genotyped donors of the cohort, with 15% to 20% of those sequences being non-productive. Study-wide conclusions, independent of this receptor: Across donors, most TCR sequences were observed very rarely, whereas some public TCRs were present in many individuals. Compared with equally common non-associated chains, HLA-associated TCR beta chains in a later analysis were more clonally expanded and had lower generation probabilities. An association between a missense DCLRE1C variant and V-gene and J-gene trimming of TCR beta chains was found in a later genetic analysis and replicated in an independent cohort. Linkage disequilibrium might explain the correlated functional status among segregating V segments, but an unknown experimental factor could not be ruled out. The authors suggested that the approach could potentially be extended to other disease states and immunological phenotypes. Immune exposure information for the cohort was limited to CMV serostatus. Presence/absence analyses assumed roughly uniform sequencing depth across donors, an assumption that may not hold. Because HLA typing was unavailable for some donors at each locus, only the typed subset was used in association tests. A group of highly shared sequence variants was considered likely to be a technical artifact of the sequencing pipeline. Some IMGT-functional V segments, including TRBV6-2 and TRBV6-3, could not be distinguished by the 87-base-pair reads and were therefore excluded. An earlier analysis of 450 to 750 of the donors showed that most TCR beta V segments appeared in productive rearrangements either about 90% or about 30% of the time, which broadly matched IMGT annotations. In the study, roughly 160 TCR beta chains were listed as associated with cytomegalovirus. The classifier was reported to diagnose cytomegalovirus status with high specificity and sensitivity in both the original and validation cohorts. In a later analysis, several top co-occurrence clusters were reported to appear linked to parvovirus B19, influenza, CMV and Epstein-Barr virus. In vitro tests confirmed that a few of the cytomegalovirus-associated TCR beta chains recognize cytomegalovirus antigens. Because counts were too low, 15 to 20 rarely observed V segments, including chromosome 9 orphons, were excluded from the earlier analysis of about 500 of the donors. According to a later analysis, most CMV-associated TCR beta chains appeared to be HLA-restricted, and the HLA associations seemed to be driven largely by CMV exposure. Compared with the roughly 670-donor mean, donors in an Asian-associated ancestry cluster had fewer N-insertions in productive TCRs, according to a later genetic analysis. When HLA alleles, especially DR and DQ, strongly co-occurred, TCR associations were difficult to assign to individual alleles. A further reported finding was that TCR beta sequences accurately predicted the HLA-A and HLA-B alleles for most subjects in the first cohort. In this cohort, only TCR beta chains were sequenced, and detectable features were limited by the absence of alpha or paired-chain data. Specific HLA alleles were associated with 16,951 TCR beta sequences at a false discovery rate of 0.05 in a later analysis. According to a later analysis, TCR association rates differed among HLA loci, with DRB1 alleles showing the most associated TCRs and HLA-C alleles showing the fewest.

Libraries were constructed by the immunoSEQ multiplex PCR assay. A mixture of 60 forward primers for TCR Vbeta segments and 13 reverse primers for TCR Jbeta segments was used in the multiplex PCR. The CDR3 region of rearranged TCR beta genes was amplified from genomic DNA by a multiplex PCR assay. The amplified TCR beta libraries were sequenced on the Illumina HiSeq System as 87-base-pair reads. In the original analysis: In a later analysis, some 80 million unique TCR beta chains were counted across the 500 to 700 repertoires, and approximately 11 million of these chains were shared by at least two donors. Raw reads were error-corrected and collapsed into unique sequences with a nearest-neighbor algorithm that merged closely related sequences to remove PCR and sequencing errors. CDR3 sequences were aligned to IMGT reference sequences to assign V, D and J gene segments. For a sequence to be retained, at least a six-nucleotide match to both a V gene segment and a J gene segment was required. A rearrangement counted as productive if the CDR3 had no stop codons and remained in frame with V and J, and every other rearrangement counted as non-productive. CDR3 was defined by IMGT convention, running from the second conserved V-encoded cysteine to the conserved J-encoded phenylalanine. The earlier analysis of 550 to 650 of the donors excluded any sequence lacking an unambiguous match to a single V gene segment. In an earlier analysis of almost 600 of the donors, a V segment was called functional when productive rearrangements were above 56.7%, and segregating when the standard deviation between donors exceeded 5%. A statistical classification framework was built to diagnose cytomegalovirus status from the catalog of TCR beta chain sequences. A later analysis assigned V and J genes by comparing TCR nucleotide sequences with IMGT/GENE-DB human TR gene sequences. Using the TCRdist pipeline, a later analysis assigned CDR3 sequences along with most-parsimonious VDJ recombination scenarios. In a later analysis, every TCR beta chain was defined by the combination of its CDR3 amino acid sequence and its V-gene family, and reads without a unique V-gene family were dropped. To address suspected cross-contamination and a sequencing artifact, a later analysis removed over 500 highly shared, low-generation-probability nucleotide sequences. For each public chain, a later analysis derived a clonal expansion index from normalized ranks of inferred template counts within each repertoire. Generation probabilities in a later analysis came from a VDJ recombination model fitted to out-of-frame rearrangements, and those results were checked against IGoR. A later analysis scored TCR-TCR, TCR-HLA and TCR-CMV co-occurrence with hypergeometric tests, applying a repertoire-size bias correction to TCR pairs. To estimate false discovery rates, a later analysis permuted the HLA or CMV assignments 20 times. In a later analysis, co-occurring TCRs were grouped using DBSCAN, with TCRdist sequence similarity added in when clustering inside HLA-allele-positive subsets. Repertoires with fewer than 30,000 or more than 120,000 public chains, plus five repertoires with anomalous nucleotide sharing, were excluded from co-occurrence clustering. TCRdb holds this immuneACCESS table with in-frame rearrangements only. Some clones are missing; in checked studies, unresolved V genes explain under half, and the rest has no known cause. The D gene and trimming were derived from the DNA, and the V and J assignments and clone size from that table. The sample table lists around 110,000 clones, around 70% of them with a count of one. The ten largest clones take up more than 1.5% of the sample.

From the cysteine through the phenylalanine, the CDR3 covers 15 amino acids. Of all the DNA, just the CDR3 is kept, 45 bases in frame from base 1. V is clipped by 6 bases and J by 2 bases, and the sequence between their germline boundaries is 14 bases long. Looking up the germline V gene yields CDR1 MDHEN and CDR2 SYDVKM. In the case of this clone: Its target antigen remains unknown. No quality values exist for individual bases; no much larger clone is one base distant.

The cohort was made up of 500 to 800 healthy bone marrow donors. At the time of sampling, every cohort member was nominally healthy, though immune exposures that went unrecorded were likely present. The donor was CMV seronegative and belonged to the group of under 400 seronegative cohort members. A peripheral blood sample was collected from each donor, and TCR beta sequencing was performed on peripheral blood mononuclear cells. The Qiagen DNeasy Blood Extraction Kit was used to extract genomic DNA from the blood cell samples. The clonotype comes from a woman between 18 and 30 years old in good health and CMV-seronegative. The sample taken for sequencing was PBMCs. The chain is encoded by TRBV28 joined to TRBJ1-5; the D gene is unclear. The base sequence is TGTGCCAGCAGCCCTCGAGGTGAGGGCAATCAGCCCCAGCATTTT. Its amino acids are CASSPRGEGNQPQHF. Outside the CDR3, residues come from the reference TRBV28 and TRBJ1-5 proteins, so the full variable domain is: DVKVTQSSRYLVKRTGEKVFLECVQDMDHENMFWYRQDPGLGLRLIYFSYDVKMKEKGDIPEGYSVSREKKERFSLILESASTNQTSMYLCASSPRGEGNQPQHFGDGTRLSIL.